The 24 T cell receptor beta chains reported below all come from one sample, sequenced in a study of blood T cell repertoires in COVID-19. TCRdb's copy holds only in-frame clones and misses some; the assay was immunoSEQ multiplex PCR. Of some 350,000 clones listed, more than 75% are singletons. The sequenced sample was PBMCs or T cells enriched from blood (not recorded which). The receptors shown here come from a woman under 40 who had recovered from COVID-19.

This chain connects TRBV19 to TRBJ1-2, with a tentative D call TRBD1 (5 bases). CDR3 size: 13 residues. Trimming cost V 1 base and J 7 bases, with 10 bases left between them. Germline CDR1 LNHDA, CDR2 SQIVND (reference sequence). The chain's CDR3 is CASSIAGGSGYTF. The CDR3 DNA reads TGTGCCAGTAGTATAGCGGGGGGGTCTGGCTACACCTTC.

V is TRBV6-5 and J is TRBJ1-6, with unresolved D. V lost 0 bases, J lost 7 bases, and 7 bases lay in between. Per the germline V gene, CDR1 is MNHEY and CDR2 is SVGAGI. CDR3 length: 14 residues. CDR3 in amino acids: CASSYSSRNSPLHF. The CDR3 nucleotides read TGTGCCAGCAGTTACTCGTCACGGAATTCACCCCTCCACTTT.

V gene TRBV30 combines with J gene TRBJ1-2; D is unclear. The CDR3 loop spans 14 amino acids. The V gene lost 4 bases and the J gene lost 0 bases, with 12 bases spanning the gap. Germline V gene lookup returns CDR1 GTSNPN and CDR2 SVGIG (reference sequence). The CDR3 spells CAWTPVNSNYGYTF. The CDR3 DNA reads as TGTGCCTGGACCCCCGTGAACTCTAACTATGGCTACACCTTC.

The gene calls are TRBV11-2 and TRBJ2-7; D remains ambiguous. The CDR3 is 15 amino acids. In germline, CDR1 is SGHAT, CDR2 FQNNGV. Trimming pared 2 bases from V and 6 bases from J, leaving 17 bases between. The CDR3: CASSLLSAATREQYF. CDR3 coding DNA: TGTGCCAGCAGCTTATTATCTGCCGCTACCCGCGAGCAGTACTTC.

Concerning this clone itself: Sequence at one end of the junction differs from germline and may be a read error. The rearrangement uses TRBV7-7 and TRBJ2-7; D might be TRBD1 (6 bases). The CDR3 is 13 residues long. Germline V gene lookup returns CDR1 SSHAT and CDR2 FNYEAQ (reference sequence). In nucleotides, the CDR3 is TGTGCTAGCAGCTCCGGACAGTTTAACGAGCAGTACTTC. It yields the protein CASSSGQFNEQYF.

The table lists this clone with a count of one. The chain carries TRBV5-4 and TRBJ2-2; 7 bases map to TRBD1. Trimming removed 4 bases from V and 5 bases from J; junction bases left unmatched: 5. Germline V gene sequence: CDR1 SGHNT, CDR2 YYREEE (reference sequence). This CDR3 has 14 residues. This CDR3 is CASSGIQGTGELFF. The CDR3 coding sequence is TGTGCCAGCAGCGGAATACAGGGGACCGGGGAGCTGTTTTTT.

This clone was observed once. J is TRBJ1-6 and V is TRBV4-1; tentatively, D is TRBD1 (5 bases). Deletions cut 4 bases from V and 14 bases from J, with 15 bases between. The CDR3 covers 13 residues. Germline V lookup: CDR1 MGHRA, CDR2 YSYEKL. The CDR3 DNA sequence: TGCGCCAGCAGCCTTTCTCCGGGGGTGGCCCTCCACTTT. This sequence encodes CASSLSPGVALHF.

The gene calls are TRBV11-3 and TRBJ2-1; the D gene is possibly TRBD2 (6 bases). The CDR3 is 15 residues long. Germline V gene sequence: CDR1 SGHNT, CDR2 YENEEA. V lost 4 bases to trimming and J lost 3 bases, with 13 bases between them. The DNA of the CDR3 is TGTGCCAGCAGCTCCCCCGGGGGAGTCTACAATGAGCAGTTCTTC. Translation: CASSSPGGVYNEQFF.

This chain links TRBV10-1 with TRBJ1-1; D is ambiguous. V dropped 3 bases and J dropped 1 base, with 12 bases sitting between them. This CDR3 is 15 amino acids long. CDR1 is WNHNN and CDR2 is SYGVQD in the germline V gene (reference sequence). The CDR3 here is CASSDLRCSNTEAFF. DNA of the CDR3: TGCGCCAGCAGTGACCTACGCTGTTCGAACACTGAAGCTTTCTTT.

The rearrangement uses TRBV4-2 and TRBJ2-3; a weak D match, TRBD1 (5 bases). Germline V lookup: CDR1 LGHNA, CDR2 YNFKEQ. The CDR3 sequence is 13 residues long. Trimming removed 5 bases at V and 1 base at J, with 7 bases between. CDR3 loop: CASSKTGTDTQYF. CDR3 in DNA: TGTGCCAGCAGCAAGACAGGCACAGATACGCAGTATTTT.

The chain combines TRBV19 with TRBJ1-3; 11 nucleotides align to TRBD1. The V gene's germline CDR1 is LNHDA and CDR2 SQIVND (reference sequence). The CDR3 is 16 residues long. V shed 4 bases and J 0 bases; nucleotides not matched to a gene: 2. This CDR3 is CASSTDRGPSGNTIYF. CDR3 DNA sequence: TGTGCCAGTAGTACGGACAGGGGGCCCTCTGGAAACACCATATATTTT. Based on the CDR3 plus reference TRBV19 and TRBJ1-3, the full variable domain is DGGITQSPKYLFRKEGQNVTLSCEQNLNHDAMYWYRQDPGQGLRLIYYSQIVNDFQKGDIAEGYSVSREKKESFPLTVTSAQKNPTAFYLCASSTDRGPSGNTIYFGEGSWLTVV.

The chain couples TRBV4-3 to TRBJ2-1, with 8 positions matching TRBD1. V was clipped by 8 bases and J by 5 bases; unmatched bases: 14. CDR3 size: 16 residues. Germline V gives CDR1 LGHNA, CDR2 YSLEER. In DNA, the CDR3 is TGCGCCAGCGGCTTAGCGCCGGACAGGGCAAACAATGAGCAGTTCTTC. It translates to CASGLAPDRANNEQFF.

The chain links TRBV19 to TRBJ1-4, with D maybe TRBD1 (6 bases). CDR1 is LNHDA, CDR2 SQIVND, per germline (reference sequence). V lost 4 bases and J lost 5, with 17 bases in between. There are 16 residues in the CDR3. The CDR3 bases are TGTGCCAGTAGTACCCGCCGGGAGGGGGGAAATGAAAAACTGTTTTTT. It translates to CASSTRREGGNEKLFF.

CDR3 in amino acids: CASSKTSGGPTSYEQYF. Here the CDR3 DNA reads TGTGCCAGCAGCAAGACTAGCGGGGGACCAACTTCCTACGAGCAGTACTTC. The chain is built from TRBV5-4 and TRBJ2-7; 12 bases map to TRBD2. CDR1 SGHNT and CDR2 YYREEE come from the germline V gene (reference sequence). CDR3 size: 17 residues. The V gene end was trimmed by 4 bases and the J gene end by 1 base; junction bases not matched to a gene: 9.

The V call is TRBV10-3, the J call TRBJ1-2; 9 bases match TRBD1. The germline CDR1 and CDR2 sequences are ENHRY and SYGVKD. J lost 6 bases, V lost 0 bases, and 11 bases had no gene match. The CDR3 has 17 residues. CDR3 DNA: TGTGCCATCAGTGAGTCTGTAACGGGACAGGGAAAAGATGGCTACACCTTC. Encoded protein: CAISESVTGQGKDGYTF.

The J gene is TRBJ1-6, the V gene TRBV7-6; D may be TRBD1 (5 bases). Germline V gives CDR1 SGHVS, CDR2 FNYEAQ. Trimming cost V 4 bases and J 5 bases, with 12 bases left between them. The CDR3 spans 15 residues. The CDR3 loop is CASSWGGGDNSPLHF. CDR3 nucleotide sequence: TGTGCCAGCAGCTGGGGAGGAGGGGATAATTCACCCCTCCACTTT.

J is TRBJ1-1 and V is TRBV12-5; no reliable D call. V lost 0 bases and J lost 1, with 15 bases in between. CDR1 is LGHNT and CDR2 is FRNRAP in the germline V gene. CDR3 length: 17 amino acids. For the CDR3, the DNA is TGTGCTAGTGGTTTGGTACTGCCCACCGCCCCGAACACTGAAGCTTTCTTT. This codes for CASGLVLPTAPNTEAFF. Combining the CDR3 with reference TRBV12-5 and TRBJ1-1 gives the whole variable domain DARVTQTPRHKVTEMGQEVTMRCQPILGHNTVFWYRQTMMQGLELLAYFRNRAPLDDSGMPKDRFSAEMPDATLATLKIQPSEPRDSAVYFCASGLVLPTAPNTEAFFGQGTRLTVV.

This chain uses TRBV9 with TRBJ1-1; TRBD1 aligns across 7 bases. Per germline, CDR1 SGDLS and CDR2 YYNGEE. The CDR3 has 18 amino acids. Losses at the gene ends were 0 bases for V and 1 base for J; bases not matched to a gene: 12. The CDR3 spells CASSVGDREKGPNTEAFF. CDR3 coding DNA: TGTGCCAGCAGCGTAGGGGACAGAGAAAAGGGACCGAACACTGAAGCTTTCTTT. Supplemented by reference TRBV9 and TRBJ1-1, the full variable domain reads DSGVTQTPKHLITATGQRVTLRCSPRSGDLSVYWYQQSLDQGLQFLIQYYNGEERAKGNILERFSAQQFPDLHSELNLSSLELGDSALYFCASSVGDREKGPNTEAFFGQGTRLTVV.

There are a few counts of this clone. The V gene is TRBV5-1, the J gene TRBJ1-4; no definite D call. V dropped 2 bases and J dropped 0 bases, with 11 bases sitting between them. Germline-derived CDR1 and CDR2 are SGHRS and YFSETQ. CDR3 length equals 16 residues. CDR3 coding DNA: TGCGCCAGCAGCTTTGAACAGATATCAACTAATGAAAAACTGTTTTTT. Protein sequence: CASSFEQISTNEKLFF. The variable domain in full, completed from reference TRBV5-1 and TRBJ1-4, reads KAGVTQTPRYLIKTRGQQVTLSCSPISGHRSVSWYQQTPGQGLQFLFEYFSETQRNKGNFPGRFSGRQFSNSRSEMNVSTLELGDSALYLCASSFEQISTNEKLFFGSGTQLSVL.

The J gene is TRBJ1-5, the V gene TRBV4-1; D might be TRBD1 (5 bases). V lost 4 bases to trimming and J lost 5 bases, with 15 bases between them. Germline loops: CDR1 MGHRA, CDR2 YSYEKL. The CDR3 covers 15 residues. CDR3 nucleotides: TGCGCCAGCAGCCTGGATTCAGGGTCGCATCAGCCCCAGCATTTT. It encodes CASSLDSGSHQPQHF.

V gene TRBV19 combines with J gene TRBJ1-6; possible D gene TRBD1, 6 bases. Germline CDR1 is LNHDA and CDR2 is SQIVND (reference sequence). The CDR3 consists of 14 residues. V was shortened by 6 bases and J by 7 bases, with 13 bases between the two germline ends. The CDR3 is CASRILTGNSPLHF. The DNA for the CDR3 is TGTGCCAGTAGGATACTCACAGGGAATTCACCCCTCCACTTT.

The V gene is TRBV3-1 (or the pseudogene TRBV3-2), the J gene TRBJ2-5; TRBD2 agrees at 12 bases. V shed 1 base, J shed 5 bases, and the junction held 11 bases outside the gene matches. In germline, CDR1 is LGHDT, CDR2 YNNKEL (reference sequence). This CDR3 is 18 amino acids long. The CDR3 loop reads CASSQGRASGGAGETQYF. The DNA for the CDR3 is TGTGCCAGCAGCCAAGGTCGGGCTAGCGGGGGGGCCGGGGAGACCCAGTACTTC.

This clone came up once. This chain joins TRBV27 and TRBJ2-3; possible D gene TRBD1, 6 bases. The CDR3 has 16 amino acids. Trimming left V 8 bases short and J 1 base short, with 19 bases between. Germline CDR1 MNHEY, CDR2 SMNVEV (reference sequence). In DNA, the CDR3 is TGTGCCAGCTCGCAGGGAAGGGGGATAGGCACAGATACGCAGTATTTT. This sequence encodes CASSQGRGIGTDTQYF.

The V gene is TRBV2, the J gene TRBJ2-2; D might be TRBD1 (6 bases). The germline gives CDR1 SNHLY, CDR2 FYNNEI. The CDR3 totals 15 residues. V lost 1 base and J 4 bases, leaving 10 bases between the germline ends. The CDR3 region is CASSEGQGSTGELFF. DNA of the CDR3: TGTGCCAGCAGTGAAGGCCAGGGGAGCACCGGGGAGCTGTTTTTT.